This T cell receptor (beta chain) was observed in a study of blood T cell repertoires in COVID-19. After removal of 4 bases from V and 4 bases from J, the junction contained 12 bases not matched to a gene. There are 18 residues in the CDR3. The germline gives CDR1 SGHTA, CDR2 FQGNSA. TCRdb's table, derived via immunoSEQ multiplex PCR, lists solely in-frame clones and lacks some. This table has roughly 180,000 clones, about 85% appearing once. The sequence derives from a woman between 45 and 60 years old with COVID-19, enrolled during active disease. J is TRBJ2-5 and V is TRBV7-2; 13 bases fit TRBD2. The sequencing input was peripheral blood. The CDR3 is CASSSGLAGAPRGETQYF. The CDR3 nucleotides are TGTGCCAGCAGCTCCGGACTAGCGGGGGCCCCGAGGGGAGAGACCCAGTACTTC.